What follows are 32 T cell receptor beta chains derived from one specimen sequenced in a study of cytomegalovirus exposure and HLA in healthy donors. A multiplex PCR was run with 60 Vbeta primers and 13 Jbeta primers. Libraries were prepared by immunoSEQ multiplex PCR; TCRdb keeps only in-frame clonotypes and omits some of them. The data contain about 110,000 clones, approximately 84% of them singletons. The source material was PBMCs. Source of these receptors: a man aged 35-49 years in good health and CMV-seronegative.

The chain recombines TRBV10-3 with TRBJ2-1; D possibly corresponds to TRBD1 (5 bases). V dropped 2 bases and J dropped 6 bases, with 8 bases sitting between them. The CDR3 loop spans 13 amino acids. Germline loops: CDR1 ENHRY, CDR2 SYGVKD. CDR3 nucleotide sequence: TGTGCCATCAGTGAGACAGGTTCCAATGAGCAGTTCTTC. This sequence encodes CAISETGSNEQFF.

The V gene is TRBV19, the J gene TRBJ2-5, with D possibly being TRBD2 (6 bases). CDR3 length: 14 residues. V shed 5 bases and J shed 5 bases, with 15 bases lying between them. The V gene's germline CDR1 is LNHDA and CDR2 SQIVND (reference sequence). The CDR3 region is CASSQTGDQETQYF. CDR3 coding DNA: TGTGCCAGTAGTCAAACGGGGGATCAGGAGACCCAGTACTTC.

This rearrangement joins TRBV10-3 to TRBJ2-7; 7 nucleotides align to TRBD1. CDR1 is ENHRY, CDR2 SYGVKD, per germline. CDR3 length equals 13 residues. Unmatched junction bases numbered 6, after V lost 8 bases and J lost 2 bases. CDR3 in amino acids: CAIGQGVTYEQYF. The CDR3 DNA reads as TGTGCCATCGGGCAGGGGGTAACCTACGAGCAGTACTTC.

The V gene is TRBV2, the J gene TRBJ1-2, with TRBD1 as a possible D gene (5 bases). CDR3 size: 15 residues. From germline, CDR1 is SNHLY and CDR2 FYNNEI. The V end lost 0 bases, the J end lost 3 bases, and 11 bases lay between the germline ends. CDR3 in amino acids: CASSEAIWGDYGYTF. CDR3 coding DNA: TGTGCCAGCAGTGAAGCGATTTGGGGGGACTATGGCTACACCTTC. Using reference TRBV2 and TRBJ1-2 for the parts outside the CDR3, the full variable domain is EPEVTQTPSHQVTQMGQEVILRCVPISNHLYFYWYRQILGQKVEFLVSFYNNEISEKSEIFDDQFSVERPDGSNFTLKIRSTKLEDSAMYFCASSEAIWGDYGYTFGSGTRLTVV.

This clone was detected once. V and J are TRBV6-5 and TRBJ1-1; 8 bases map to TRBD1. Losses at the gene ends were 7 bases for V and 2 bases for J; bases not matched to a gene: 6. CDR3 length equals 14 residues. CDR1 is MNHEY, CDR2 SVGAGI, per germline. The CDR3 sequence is CASIRTGGNTEAFF. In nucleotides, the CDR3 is TGTGCCAGCATCCGAACAGGGGGTAACACTGAAGCTTTCTTT.

CDR3 loop: CAWSGGGPNEKLFF. CDR3 nucleotides: TGTGCCTGGAGTGGGGGGGGACCCAATGAAAAACTGTTTTTT. The rearrangement joins TRBV30 to TRBJ1-4, with D possibly matching TRBD1 (5 bases). Germline V CDR1 and CDR2: GTSNPN, SVGIG (reference sequence). Trimming removed 1 base from V and 5 bases from J, with 11 bases in between. This CDR3 region has 14 residues.

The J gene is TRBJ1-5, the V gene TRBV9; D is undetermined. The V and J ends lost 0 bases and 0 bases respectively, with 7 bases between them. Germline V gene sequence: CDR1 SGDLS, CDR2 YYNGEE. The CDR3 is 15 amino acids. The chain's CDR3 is CASSVDSNSNQPQHF. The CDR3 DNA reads TGTGCCAGCAGCGTAGACAGTAATAGCAATCAGCCCCAGCATTTT.

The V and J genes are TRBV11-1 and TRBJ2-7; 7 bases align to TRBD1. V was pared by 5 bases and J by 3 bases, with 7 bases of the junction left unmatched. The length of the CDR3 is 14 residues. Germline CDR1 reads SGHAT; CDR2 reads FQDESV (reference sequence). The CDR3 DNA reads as TGTGCCAGCAGCCTCCACCGGACAGGCTACGAGCAGTACTTC. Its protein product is CASSLHRTGYEQYF.

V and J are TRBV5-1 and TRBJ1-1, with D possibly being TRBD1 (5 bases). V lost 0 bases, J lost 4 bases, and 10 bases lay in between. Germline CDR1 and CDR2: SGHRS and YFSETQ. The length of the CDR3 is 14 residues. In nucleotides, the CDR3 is TGCGCCAGCAGCTTGGGGGACGGGGGCACTGAAGCTTTCTTT. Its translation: CASSLGDGGTEAFF.

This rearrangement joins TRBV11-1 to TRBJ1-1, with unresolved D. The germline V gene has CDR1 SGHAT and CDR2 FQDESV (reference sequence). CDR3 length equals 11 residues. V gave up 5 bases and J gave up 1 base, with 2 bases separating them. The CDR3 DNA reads TGTGCCAGCAGCCAGAACACTGAAGCTTTCTTT. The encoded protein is CASSQNTEAFF.

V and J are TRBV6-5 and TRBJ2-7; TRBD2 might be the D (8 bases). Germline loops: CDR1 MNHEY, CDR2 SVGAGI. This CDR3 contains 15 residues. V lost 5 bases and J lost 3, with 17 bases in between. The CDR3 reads CASSTGGRQGYEQYF. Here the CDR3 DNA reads TGTGCCAGCAGTACGGGGGGGAGACAGGGCTACGAGCAGTACTTC.

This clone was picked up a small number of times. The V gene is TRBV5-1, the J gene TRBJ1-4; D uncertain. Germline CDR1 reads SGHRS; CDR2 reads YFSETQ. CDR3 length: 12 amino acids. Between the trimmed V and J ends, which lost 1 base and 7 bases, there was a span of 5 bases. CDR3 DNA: TGCGCCAGCAGCTTGCGGGGTGAAAAACTGTTTTTT. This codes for CASSLRGEKLFF.

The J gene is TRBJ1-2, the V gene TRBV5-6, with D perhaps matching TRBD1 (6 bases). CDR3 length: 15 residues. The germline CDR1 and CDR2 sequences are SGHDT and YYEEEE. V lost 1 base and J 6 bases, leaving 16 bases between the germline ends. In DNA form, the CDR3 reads TGTGCCAGCAGCTTGCGACTGGCAGGGGTGAATGGCTACACCTTC. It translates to CASSLRLAGVNGYTF.

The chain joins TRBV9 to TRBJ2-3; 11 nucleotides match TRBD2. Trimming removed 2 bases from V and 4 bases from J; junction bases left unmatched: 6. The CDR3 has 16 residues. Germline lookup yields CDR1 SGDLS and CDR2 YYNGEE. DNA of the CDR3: TGTGCCAGCAGCGTGGCTAGCGGGGGGATCGCAGATACGCAGTATTTT. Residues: CASSVASGGIADTQYF.

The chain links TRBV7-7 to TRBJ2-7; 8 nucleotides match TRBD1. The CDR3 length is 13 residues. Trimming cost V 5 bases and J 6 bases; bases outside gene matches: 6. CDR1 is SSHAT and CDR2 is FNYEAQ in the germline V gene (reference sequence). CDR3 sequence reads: CASSPGGRVEQYF. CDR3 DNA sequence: TGTGCCAGCAGCCCAGGGGGCCGGGTCGAGCAGTACTTC.

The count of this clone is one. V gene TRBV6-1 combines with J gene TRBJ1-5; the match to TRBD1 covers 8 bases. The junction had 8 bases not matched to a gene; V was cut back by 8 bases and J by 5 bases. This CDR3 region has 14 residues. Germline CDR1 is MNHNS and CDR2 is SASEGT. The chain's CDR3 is CASGYDRGHQPQHF. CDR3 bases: TGTGCCAGCGGGTACGACAGGGGCCATCAGCCCCAGCATTTT.

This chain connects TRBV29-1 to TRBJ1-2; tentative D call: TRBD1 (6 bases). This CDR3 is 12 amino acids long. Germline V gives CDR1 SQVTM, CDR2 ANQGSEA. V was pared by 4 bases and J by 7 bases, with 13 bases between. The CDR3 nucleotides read TGCAGCGTTGTCCCCCAGGGGAGTGGCTACACCTTC. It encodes CSVVPQGSGYTF.

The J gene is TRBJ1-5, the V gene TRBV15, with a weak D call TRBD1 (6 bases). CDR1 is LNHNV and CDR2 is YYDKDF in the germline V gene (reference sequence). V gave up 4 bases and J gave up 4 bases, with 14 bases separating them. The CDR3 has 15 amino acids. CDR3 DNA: TGTGCCACCAGCATGGGGGCAGGAGTTAATCAGCCCCAGCATTTT. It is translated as CATSMGAGVNQPQHF. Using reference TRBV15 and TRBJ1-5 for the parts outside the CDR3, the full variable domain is DAMVIQNPRYQVTQFGKPVTLSCSQTLNHNVMYWYQQKSSQAPKLLFHYYDKDFNNEADTPDNFQSRRPNTSFCFLDIRSPGLGDTAMYLCATSMGAGVNQPQHFGDGTRLSIL.

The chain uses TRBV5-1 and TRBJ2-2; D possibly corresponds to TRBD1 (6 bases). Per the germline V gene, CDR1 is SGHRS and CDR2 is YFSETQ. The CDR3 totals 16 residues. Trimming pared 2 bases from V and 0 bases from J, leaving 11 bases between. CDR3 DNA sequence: TGCGCCAGCAGCTTAACAGGGCCTCCGAACACCGGGGAGCTGTTTTTT. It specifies CASSLTGPPNTGELFF.

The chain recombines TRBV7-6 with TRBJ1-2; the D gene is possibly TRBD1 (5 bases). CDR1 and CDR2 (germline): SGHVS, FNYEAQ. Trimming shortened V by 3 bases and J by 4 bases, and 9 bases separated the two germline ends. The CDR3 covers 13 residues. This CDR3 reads CASSLAGIYGYTF. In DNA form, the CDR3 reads TGTGCCAGCAGCTTGGCAGGGATCTATGGCTACACCTTC.

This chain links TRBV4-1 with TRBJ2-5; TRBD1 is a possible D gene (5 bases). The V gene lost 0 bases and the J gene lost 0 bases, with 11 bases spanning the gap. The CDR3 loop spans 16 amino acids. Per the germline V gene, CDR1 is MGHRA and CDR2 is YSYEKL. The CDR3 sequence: CASSQEWGLHQETQYF. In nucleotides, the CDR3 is TGCGCCAGCAGCCAAGAATGGGGCCTCCACCAAGAGACCCAGTACTTC.

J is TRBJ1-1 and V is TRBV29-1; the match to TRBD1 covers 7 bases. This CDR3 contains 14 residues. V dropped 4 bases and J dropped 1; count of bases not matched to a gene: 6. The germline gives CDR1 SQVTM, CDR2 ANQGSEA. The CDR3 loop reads CSVAGGRENTEAFF. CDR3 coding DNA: TGCAGCGTTGCAGGGGGAAGGGAGAACACTGAAGCTTTCTTT.

The DNA for the CDR3 is TGTGCCACCCGCAGGGCTTCAGGTGGACAGCCTAATCAGCCCCAGCATTTT. Protein sequence: CATRRASGGQPNQPQHF. This chain connects TRBV27 to TRBJ1-5; perhaps TRBD1 as D (6 bases). Germline CDR1 is MNHEY and CDR2 is SMNVEV (reference sequence). This CDR3 has 17 residues. Trimming removed 10 bases from V and 4 bases from J, with 26 bases in between.

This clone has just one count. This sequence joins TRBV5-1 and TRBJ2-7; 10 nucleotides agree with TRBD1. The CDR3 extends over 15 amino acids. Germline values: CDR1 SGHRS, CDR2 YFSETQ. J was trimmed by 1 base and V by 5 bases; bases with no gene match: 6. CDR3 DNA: TGCGCCAGCAGACCGGGACAGGGGATTTCCTACGAGCAGTACTTC. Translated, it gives CASRPGQGISYEQYF.

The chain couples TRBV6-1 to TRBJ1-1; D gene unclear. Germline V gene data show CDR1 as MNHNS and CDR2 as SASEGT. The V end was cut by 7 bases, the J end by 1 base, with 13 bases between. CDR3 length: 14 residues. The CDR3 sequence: CASMAGRANTEAFF. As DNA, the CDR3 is TGTGCCAGCATGGCGGGCCGTGCGAACACTGAAGCTTTCTTT.

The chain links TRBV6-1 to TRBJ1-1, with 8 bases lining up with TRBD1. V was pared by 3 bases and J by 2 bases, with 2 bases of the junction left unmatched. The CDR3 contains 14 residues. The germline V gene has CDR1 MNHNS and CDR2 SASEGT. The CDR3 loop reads CASSEQGANTEAFF. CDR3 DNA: TGTGCCAGCAGTGAGCAGGGGGCAAACACTGAAGCTTTCTTT.

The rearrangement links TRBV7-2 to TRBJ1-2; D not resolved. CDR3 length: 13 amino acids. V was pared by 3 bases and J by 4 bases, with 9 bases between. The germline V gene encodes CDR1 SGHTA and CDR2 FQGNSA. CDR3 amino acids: CASSLRATYGYTF. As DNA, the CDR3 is TGTGCCAGCAGCTTGAGGGCTACCTATGGCTACACCTTC.

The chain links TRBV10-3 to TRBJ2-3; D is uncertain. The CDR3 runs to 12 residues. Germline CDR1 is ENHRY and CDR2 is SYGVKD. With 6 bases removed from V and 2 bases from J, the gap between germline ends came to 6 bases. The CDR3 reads CAISPNTDTQYF. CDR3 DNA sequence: TGTGCCATCAGCCCTAACACAGATACGCAGTATTTT.

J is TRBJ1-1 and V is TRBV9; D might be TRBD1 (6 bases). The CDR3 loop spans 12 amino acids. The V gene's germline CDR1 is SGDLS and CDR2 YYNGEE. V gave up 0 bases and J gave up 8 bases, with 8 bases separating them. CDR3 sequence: CASSVGTAEAFF. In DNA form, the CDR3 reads TGTGCCAGCAGCGTAGGGACAGCCGAAGCTTTCTTT.

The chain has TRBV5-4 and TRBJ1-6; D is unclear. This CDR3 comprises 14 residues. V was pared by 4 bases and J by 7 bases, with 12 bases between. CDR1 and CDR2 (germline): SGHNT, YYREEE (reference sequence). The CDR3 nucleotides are TGTGCCAGCAGCCCAGGACGGGAGAATTCACCCCTCCACTTT. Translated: CASSPGRENSPLHF.

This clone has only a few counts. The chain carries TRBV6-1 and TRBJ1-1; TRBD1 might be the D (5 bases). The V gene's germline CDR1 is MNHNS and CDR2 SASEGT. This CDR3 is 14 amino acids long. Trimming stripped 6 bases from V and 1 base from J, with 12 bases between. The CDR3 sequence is CASSQTQGNTEAFF. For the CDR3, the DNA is TGTGCCAGCAGCCAGACTCAGGGGAACACTGAAGCTTTCTTT.

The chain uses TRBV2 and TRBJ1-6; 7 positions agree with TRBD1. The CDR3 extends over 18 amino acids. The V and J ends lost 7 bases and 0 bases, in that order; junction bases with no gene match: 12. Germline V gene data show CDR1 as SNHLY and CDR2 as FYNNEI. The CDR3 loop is CASTRRAGQSSYNSPLHF. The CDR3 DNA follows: TGTGCCAGCACCAGGAGGGCGGGACAGAGCTCCTATAATTCACCCCTCCACTTT.